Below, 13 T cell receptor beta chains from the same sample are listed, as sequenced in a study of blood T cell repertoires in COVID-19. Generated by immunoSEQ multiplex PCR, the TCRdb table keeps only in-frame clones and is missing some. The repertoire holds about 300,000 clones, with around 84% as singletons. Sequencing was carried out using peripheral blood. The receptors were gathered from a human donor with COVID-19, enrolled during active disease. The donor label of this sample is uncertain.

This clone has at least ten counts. CDR3 bases: TGCGCCAGCAGCTCTACCGTCCTACAGGAACTATCTGGAAACACCATATATTTT. Encoded protein: CASSSTVLQELSGNTIYF. V usage is TRBV5-1 and J usage is TRBJ1-3, with D tentatively TRBD1 (5 bases). The ends were cut back, 3 bases at V and 1 base at J, with 20 bases in the middle. Per the germline V gene, CDR1 is SGHRS and CDR2 is YFSETQ. The CDR3 extends over 18 amino acids. Combining the CDR3 with reference TRBV5-1 and TRBJ1-3 gives the whole variable domain KAGVTQTPRYLIKTRGQQVTLSCSPISGHRSVSWYQQTPGQGLQFLFEYFSETQRNKGNFPGRFSGRQFSNSRSEMNVSTLELGDSALYLCASSSTVLQELSGNTIYFGEGSWLTVV.

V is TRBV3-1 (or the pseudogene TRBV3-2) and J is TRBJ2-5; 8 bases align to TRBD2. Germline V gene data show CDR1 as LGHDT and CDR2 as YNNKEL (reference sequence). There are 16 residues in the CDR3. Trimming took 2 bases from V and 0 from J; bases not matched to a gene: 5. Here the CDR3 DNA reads TGTGCCAGCAGCCAAACCCGGACTAGCAACCAAGAGACCCAGTACTTC. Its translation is CASSQTRTSNQETQYF.

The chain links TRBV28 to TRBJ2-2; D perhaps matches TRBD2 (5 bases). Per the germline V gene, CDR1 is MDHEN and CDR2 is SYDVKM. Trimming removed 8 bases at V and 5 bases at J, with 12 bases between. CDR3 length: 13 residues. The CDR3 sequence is CASSSEGTGELFF. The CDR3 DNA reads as TGTGCCAGCTCCTCCGAGGGAACCGGGGAGCTGTTTTTT.

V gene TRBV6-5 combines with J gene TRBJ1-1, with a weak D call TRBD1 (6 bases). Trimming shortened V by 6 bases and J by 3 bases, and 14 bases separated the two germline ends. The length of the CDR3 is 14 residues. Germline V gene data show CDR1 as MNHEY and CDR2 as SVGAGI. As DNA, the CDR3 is TGTGCCAGCAGCCGGGGGGGCCTGGACACTGAAGCTTTCTTT. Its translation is CASSRGGLDTEAFF.

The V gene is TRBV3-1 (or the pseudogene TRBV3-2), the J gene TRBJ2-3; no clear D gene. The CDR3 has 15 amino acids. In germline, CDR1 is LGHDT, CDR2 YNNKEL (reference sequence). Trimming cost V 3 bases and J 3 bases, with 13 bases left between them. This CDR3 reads CASSHQPGQTDTQYF. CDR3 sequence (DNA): TGTGCCAGCAGCCATCAGCCGGGTCAAACAGATACGCAGTATTTT.

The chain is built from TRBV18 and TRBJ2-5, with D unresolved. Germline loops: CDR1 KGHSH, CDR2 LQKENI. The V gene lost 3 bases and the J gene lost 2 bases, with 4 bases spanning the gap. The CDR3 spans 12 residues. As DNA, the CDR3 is TGTGCCAGCTCACCCCGTCAAGAGACCCAGTACTTC. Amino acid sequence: CASSPRQETQYF.

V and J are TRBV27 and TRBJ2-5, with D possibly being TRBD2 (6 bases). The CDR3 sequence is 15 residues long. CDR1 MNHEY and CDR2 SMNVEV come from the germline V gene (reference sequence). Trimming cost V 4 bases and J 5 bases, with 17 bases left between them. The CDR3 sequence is CASSSGVGGYETQYF. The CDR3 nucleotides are TGTGCCAGCAGTTCAGGCGTGGGAGGATACGAGACCCAGTACTTC.

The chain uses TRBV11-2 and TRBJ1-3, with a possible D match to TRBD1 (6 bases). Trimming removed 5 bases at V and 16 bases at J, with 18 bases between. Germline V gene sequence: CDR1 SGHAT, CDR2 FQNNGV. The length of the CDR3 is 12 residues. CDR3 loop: CASSQQGTRAYF. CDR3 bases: TGTGCCAGCAGCCAGCAGGGGACTAGGGCCTATTTT.

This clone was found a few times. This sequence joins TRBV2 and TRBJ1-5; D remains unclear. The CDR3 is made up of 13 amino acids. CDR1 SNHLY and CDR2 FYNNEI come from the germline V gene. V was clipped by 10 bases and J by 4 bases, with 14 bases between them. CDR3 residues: CATRPNSNQPQHF. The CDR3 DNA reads TGTGCCACCCGACCGAACAGTAATCAGCCCCAGCATTTT.

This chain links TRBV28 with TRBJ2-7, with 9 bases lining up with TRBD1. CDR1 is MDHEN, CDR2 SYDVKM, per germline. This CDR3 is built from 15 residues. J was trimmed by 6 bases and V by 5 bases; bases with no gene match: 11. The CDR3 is CASSAVGGTGFEQYF. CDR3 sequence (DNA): TGTGCCAGCAGTGCCGTGGGAGGGACAGGGTTCGAGCAGTACTTC.

The CDR3 nucleotides are TGTGCCAGCAGTTACGTTGTGGCGGGGGAAAAACTGTTTTTT. This encodes CASSYVVAGEKLFF. J is TRBJ1-4 and V is TRBV6-6; D is undetermined. Germline assignment: CDR1 MNHNY and CDR2 SVGAGI (reference sequence). V shed 2 bases and J shed 8 bases, with 12 bases lying between them. The CDR3 is made up of 14 amino acids.

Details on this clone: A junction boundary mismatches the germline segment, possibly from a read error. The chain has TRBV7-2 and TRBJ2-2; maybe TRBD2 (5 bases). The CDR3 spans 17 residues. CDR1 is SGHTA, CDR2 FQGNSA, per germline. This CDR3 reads CASTLSGGRLNTGELFF. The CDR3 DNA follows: TGTGCCAGCACCTTAAGCGGTGGGCGCCTGAACACCGGGGAGCTGTTTTTT.

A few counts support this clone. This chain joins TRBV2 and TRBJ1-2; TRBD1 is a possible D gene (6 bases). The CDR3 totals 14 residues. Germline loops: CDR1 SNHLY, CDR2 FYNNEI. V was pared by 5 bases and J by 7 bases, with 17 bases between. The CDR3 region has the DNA TGTGCCAGCAGTCAAGTACAGGGCTTTTCTGGCTACACCTTC. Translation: CASSQVQGFSGYTF.